The T cell receptor beta chain described here comes from a study of blood T cell repertoires in COVID-19. V gave up 1 base and J gave up 5 bases, with 9 bases separating them. CDR1 is SGHAT, CDR2 FQDESV, per germline (reference sequence). CDR3 size: 14 residues. This clone was counted a single time. TCRdb's table, derived via immunoSEQ multiplex PCR, lists solely in-frame clones and lacks some. The sample has hundreds of thousands of clones, around 82% seen once. This sequence joins TRBV11-1 and TRBJ2-1; D is perhaps TRBD2 (5 bases). The material sequenced was PBMCs or T cells enriched from blood (not recorded which). The clonotype originates from a middle-aged woman who had been exposed to COVID-19. DNA for the CDR3: TGTGCCAGCAGCTTAGAGACTACTAACAATGAGCAGTTCTTC. This translates into CASSLETTNNEQFF.